Below are 25 T cell receptor beta chains sequenced from a single sample in a study of T cell responses to AZD1222 COVID-19 vaccine. Clones were read by immunoSEQ multiplex PCR, and TCRdb kept only the in-frame ones, dropping some. The table lists over 100,000 clones, approximately 94% of them singletons. This sample comprised peripheral blood, obtained on day 0 of AZD1222 vaccination. Source of these receptors: an adult in good health.

This clone was seen only once. CDR3 bases: TGTGCCAGCTCGGGGGCTACAGGAGTCGAAAAACTGTTTTTT. Its protein product is CASSGATGVEKLFF. The rearrangement uses TRBV18 and TRBJ1-4, with D possibly being TRBD1 (6 bases). V lost 6 bases and J lost 8, with 16 bases in between. Germline CDR1 KGHSH, CDR2 LQKENI. The CDR3 has 14 amino acids.

This chain links TRBV19 with TRBJ1-5; unclear D gene. The V gene lost 4 bases and the J gene lost 4 bases, with 8 bases spanning the gap. The CDR3 length is 13 residues. Germline V CDR1 and CDR2: LNHDA, SQIVND (reference sequence). The CDR3 sequence: CASSNRLNQPQHF. The DNA for the CDR3 is TGTGCCAGTAGTAACAGACTAAATCAGCCCCAGCATTTT. Full variable domain (rest looked up from reference TRBV19 and TRBJ1-5): DGGITQSPKYLFRKEGQNVTLSCEQNLNHDAMYWYRQDPGQGLRLIYYSQIVNDFQKGDIAEGYSVSREKKESFPLTVTSAQKNPTAFYLCASSNRLNQPQHFGDGTRLSIL.

This chain joins TRBV7-9 and TRBJ1-2; 7 positions agree with TRBD1. Germline V gene sequence: CDR1 SEHNR, CDR2 FQNEAQ (reference sequence). V lost 1 base, J lost 6 bases, and 5 bases stayed unmatched. The CDR3 runs to 14 residues. In DNA form, the CDR3 reads TGTGCCAGCAGCTTAGACAGGGGAATCAATGGCTACACCTTC. This encodes CASSLDRGINGYTF.

Details on this clone: The sample carries other DNA sequences with the same CDR3. The CDR3 is CASSPSNQPQHF. CDR3 bases: TGTGCCAGCAGCCCGAGCAATCAGCCCCAGCATTTT. This chain links TRBV6-5 with TRBJ1-5; no reliable D call. The length of the CDR3 is 12 residues. Germline V gives CDR1 MNHEY, CDR2 SVGAGI. V lost 6 bases and J lost 1, with 4 bases in between.

This sequence joins TRBV7-9 and TRBJ2-7; possible D gene TRBD2, 6 bases. V dropped 5 bases and J dropped 5 bases, with 19 bases sitting between them. This CDR3 has 15 residues. Germline V gene data show CDR1 as SEHNR and CDR2 as FQNEAQ (reference sequence). For the CDR3, the DNA is TGTGCCAGCAGCCCTAAGCGGAGGGCCGGGAACGAGCAGTACTTC. It translates to CASSPKRRAGNEQYF.

The CDR3 sequence: CASSTTSGSSEQFF. The CDR3 bases are TGTGCCAGTAGTACGACTAGCGGGAGTTCTGAGCAGTTCTTC. The chain employs TRBV19 and TRBJ2-1; 12 bases are shared with TRBD2. Germline CDR1 and CDR2: LNHDA and SQIVND (reference sequence). CDR3 length: 14 residues. The junction had 4 bases not matched to a gene; V was cut back by 4 bases and J by 9 bases.

CDR3 sequence (DNA): TGTGCCAGCTCACCGACAGGGACTAGCACAGATACGCAGTATTTT. This encodes CASSPTGTSTDTQYF. The genes are TRBV18 and TRBJ2-3, with D perhaps matching TRBD1 (7 bases). V was clipped by 3 bases and J by 0 bases, with 10 bases between them. Germline V gene lookup returns CDR1 KGHSH and CDR2 LQKENI. The CDR3 is 15 residues long.

V is TRBV9 and J is TRBJ2-1; TRBD1 aligns across 7 bases. This CDR3 spans 15 amino acids. The ends lost 1 base at V and 4 bases at J; junction bases unmatched: 5. In germline, CDR1 is SGDLS, CDR2 YYNGEE. The CDR3 DNA follows: TGTGCCAGCAGCGTAAGGACAGGTTTGTACAATGAGCAGTTCTTC. Its protein is CASSVRTGLYNEQFF.

This rearrangement joins TRBV30 to TRBJ2-5; D gene uncertain. Germline-derived CDR1 and CDR2 are GTSNPN and SVGIG (reference sequence). This CDR3 contains 12 residues. V was cut by 2 bases and J by 3 bases, with 7 bases left in between. CDR3 protein: CAWSTTEETQYF. CDR3 DNA sequence: TGTGCCTGGAGTACAACGGAAGAGACCCAGTACTTC.

The sample holds one count of this clone. V is TRBV10-1 and J is TRBJ2-3; weak D call: TRBD2 (5 bases). V was pared by 5 bases and J by 1 base, with 13 bases between. Germline CDR1 and CDR2: WNHNN and SYGVQD (reference sequence). The CDR3 covers 15 residues. This CDR3 reads CASSLLASRTDTQYF. The CDR3 DNA reads as TGCGCCAGCAGTCTTTTAGCGTCCCGCACAGATACGCAGTATTTT.

The rearrangement joins TRBV5-1 to TRBJ1-2; tentatively, D is TRBD1 (6 bases). The CDR3 has 16 residues. V was clipped by 1 base and J by 0 bases, with 13 bases between them. CDR1 SGHRS and CDR2 YFSETQ come from the germline V gene. The CDR3 loop is CASSLSGGQANYGYTF. CDR3 nucleotide sequence: TGCGCCAGCAGCTTGAGCGGGGGCCAAGCTAACTATGGCTACACCTTC.

V usage is TRBV27 and J usage is TRBJ2-3; D might be TRBD1 (6 bases). CDR3 length: 15 amino acids. Trimming shortened V by 3 bases and J by 1 base, and 11 bases separated the two germline ends. Germline assignment: CDR1 MNHEY and CDR2 SMNVEV (reference sequence). CDR3 amino acids: CASSLQGTGTDTQYF. Here the CDR3 DNA reads TGTGCCAGCAGTTTGCAGGGGACGGGCACAGATACGCAGTATTTT.

The chain joins TRBV25-1 to TRBJ2-7; tentatively, D is TRBD1 (6 bases). Germline CDR1 MGHDK, CDR2 SYGVNS. V was clipped by 5 bases and J by 7 bases, with 12 bases between them. This CDR3 is 12 amino acids long. The CDR3 reads CASSPRGGEQYF. CDR3 bases: TGTGCCAGCAGTCCAAGAGGGGGAGAGCAGTACTTC.

V is TRBV7-6 and J is TRBJ1-1; TRBD1 matches 8 bases. The CDR3 consists of 13 residues. Per the germline V gene, CDR1 is SGHVS and CDR2 is FNYEAQ. V was clipped by 5 bases and J by 3 bases; unmatched bases: 2. CDR3 DNA: TGTGCCAGCAGCGCGGACAGGGACACTGAAGCTTTCTTT. As protein: CASSADRDTEAFF. Full variable domain (missing parts from reference TRBV7-6 and TRBJ1-1): GAGVSQSPRYKVTKRGQDVALRCDPISGHVSLYWYRQALGQGPEFLTYFNYEAQQDKSGLPNDRFSAERPEGSISTLTIQRTEQRDSAMYRCASSADRDTEAFFGQGTRLTVV.

The chain has TRBV24-1 and TRBJ2-5; D is perhaps TRBD2 (6 bases). This CDR3 has 18 residues. Between the trimmed V and J ends, which lost 4 bases and 2 bases, there was a span of 22 bases. The germline V gene has CDR1 KGHDR and CDR2 SFDVKD. In DNA, the CDR3 is TGTGCCACCAGTGACCAGACCCTGGCGGGGCCAGATCAAGAGACCCAGTACTTC. Protein sequence: CATSDQTLAGPDQETQYF.

V is TRBV7-9 and J is TRBJ2-2, with D possibly being TRBD2 (6 bases). The CDR3 consists of 16 residues. Germline V lookup: CDR1 SEHNR, CDR2 FQNEAQ (reference sequence). V was pared by 5 bases and J by 8 bases, with 21 bases between. CDR3 nucleotides: TGTGCCAGCAGCCCGAGTCTGACTAGGAGAGGGGGGGAGCTGTTTTTT. Amino acid sequence: CASSPSLTRRGGELFF.

The J gene is TRBJ2-1, the V gene TRBV3-1 (or the pseudogene TRBV3-2); 8 bases fit TRBD2. This CDR3 region has 17 residues. V lost 1 base, J lost 2 bases, and 7 bases stayed unmatched. Germline V gives CDR1 LGHDT, CDR2 YNNKEL (reference sequence). The CDR3 coding sequence is TGTGCCAGCAGCCAAGCTCACCCTAGCGGGCCCTACAATGAGCAGTTCTTC. Translating gives CASSQAHPSGPYNEQFF.

This chain links TRBV27 with TRBJ2-1; D may match TRBD1 or TRBD2 (5 bases each). The length of the CDR3 is 15 residues. CDR1 is MNHEY and CDR2 is SMNVEV in the germline V gene (reference sequence). V lost 3 bases, J lost 1 base, and 10 bases lay in between. CDR3 protein: CASSFEGMSYNEQFF. DNA of the CDR3: TGTGCCAGCAGTTTCGAGGGGATGTCCTACAATGAGCAGTTCTTC.

CDR3 sequence (DNA): TGTGCCAGCAGAGGGCCCCACGCCTACGAGCAGTACTTC. Translating it yields CASRGPHAYEQYF. V is TRBV28 and J is TRBJ2-7, with D hard to call. This CDR3 is built from 13 residues. Germline V gene data show CDR1 as MDHEN and CDR2 as SYDVKM. V was cut by 6 bases and J by 2 bases, with 11 bases left in between.

The chain is built from TRBV4-1 and TRBJ2-3; D gene unclear. The CDR3 consists of 12 residues. The germline V gene encodes CDR1 MGHRA and CDR2 YSYEKL. Trimming took 3 bases from V and 6 from J, leaving 7 bases between them. The CDR3 nucleotides read TGCGCCAGCAGCCACCTGGCCGATACGCAGTATTTT. Translated, it gives CASSHLADTQYF.

The rearrangement joins TRBV3-1 (or the pseudogene TRBV3-2) to TRBJ2-2; unclear D gene. The V end lost 4 bases, the J end lost 7 bases, and 7 bases lay between the germline ends. Per germline, CDR1 LGHDT and CDR2 YNNKEL (reference sequence). The CDR3 consists of 12 residues. CDR3 DNA sequence: TGTGCCAGCAGCCCTCCAATCGGGGAGCTGTTTTTT. It specifies CASSPPIGELFF.

The genes are TRBV5-1 and TRBJ2-1; D call uncertain. Trimming cost V 1 base and J 7 bases, with 6 bases left between them. This CDR3 spans 12 amino acids. Germline V lookup: CDR1 SGHRS, CDR2 YFSETQ. In DNA form, the CDR3 reads TGCGCCAGCAGCTTGAGTAGGAATGAGCAGTTCTTC. This gives the protein CASSLSRNEQFF. The full variable domain, completed using reference TRBV5-1 and TRBJ2-1, is KAGVTQTPRYLIKTRGQQVTLSCSPISGHRSVSWYQQTPGQGLQFLFEYFSETQRNKGNFPGRFSGRQFSNSRSEMNVSTLELGDSALYLCASSLSRNEQFFGPGTRLTVL.

The gene calls are TRBV7-3 and TRBJ1-3; D uncertain. The V end lost 10 bases, the J end lost 8 bases, and 18 bases lay between the germline ends. The CDR3 runs 13 residues. Germline loops: CDR1 SGHTA, CDR2 FQGTGA. Here the CDR3 DNA reads TGTGCCACCACGGACGATCCCTTTTACACCATATATTTT. Its translation is CATTDDPFYTIYF.

The chain recombines TRBV12-5 with TRBJ1-2; 7 bases align to TRBD1. J lost 5 bases, V lost 6 bases, and 6 bases had no gene match. The CDR3 totals 13 residues. Germline-derived CDR1 and CDR2 are LGHNT and FRNRAP. The CDR3 DNA reads as TGTGCTAGTGGCCCCACAGGGGATTATGGCTACACCTTC. Protein: CASGPTGDYGYTF.

The chain joins TRBV18 to TRBJ2-4, with a possible D match to TRBD2 (6 bases). The CDR3 covers 14 residues. Germline CDR1 and CDR2: KGHSH and LQKENI. Trimming left V 0 bases short and J 9 bases short, with 12 bases between. Here the CDR3 reads CASSPPTGSGIQYF. Written as DNA, the CDR3 is TGTGCCAGCTCACCACCTACCGGGAGTGGCATTCAGTACTTC. Using reference TRBV18 and TRBJ2-4 for the parts outside the CDR3, the full variable domain is NAGVMQNPRHLVRRRGQEARLRCSPMKGHSHVYWYRQLPEEGLKFMVYLQKENIIDESGMPKERFSAEFPKEGPSILRIQQVVRGDSAAYFCASSPPTGSGIQYFGAGTRLSVL.